This passage covers 5 T cell receptor beta chains from one sample sequenced in a study of T cell responses to AZD1222 COVID-19 vaccine. Repertoires were generated with immunoSEQ multiplex PCR, while TCRdb's copy carries only in-frame clones and drops some. Of about 110,000 clones detected, approximately 94% appear once; the ten largest clones hold about 3%. Sequences were derived from peripheral blood, sampled 28 days after the second AZD1222 dose. These TCRs come from an adult who received the AZD1222 COVID-19 vaccine.

This chain connects TRBV6-5 to TRBJ2-1; 9 bases line up with TRBD2. After removal of 2 bases from V and 13 bases from J, the junction contained 9 bases not matched to a gene. The CDR3 is made up of 14 amino acids. CDR1 and CDR2 from the germline V gene are MNHEY and SVGAGI. The CDR3 reads CASSYHDKREAQFF. The CDR3 DNA follows: TGTGCCAGCAGTTACCACGATAAGCGGGAGGCCCAGTTCTTC.

In DNA, the CDR3 is TGTGCCAGTAGTAACGGGGACCTAGTAAGACAACGCTATGGCTACACCTTC. Its translation is CASSNGDLVRQRYGYTF. The chain employs TRBV19 and TRBJ1-2, with a tentative D call TRBD1 (5 bases). V shed 4 bases and J shed 4 bases, with 22 bases lying between them. There are 17 residues in the CDR3. The germline gives CDR1 LNHDA, CDR2 SQIVND (reference sequence).

V and J are TRBV27 and TRBJ1-5; D is perhaps TRBD1 (6 bases). Per germline, CDR1 MNHEY and CDR2 SMNVEV (reference sequence). This CDR3 has 18 residues. V was pared by 1 base and J by 6 bases, with 22 bases between. The CDR3 sequence: CASSLFYREGGVTQPQHF. In DNA, the CDR3 is TGTGCCAGCAGTTTATTTTACCGAGAAGGGGGGGTAACTCAGCCCCAGCATTTT.

The chain carries TRBV7-9 and TRBJ1-2; unclear D gene. This CDR3 comprises 13 residues. Germline-derived CDR1 and CDR2 are SEHNR and FQNEAQ (reference sequence). The V end was cut by 1 base, the J end by 3 bases, with 6 bases between. In nucleotides, the CDR3 is TGTGCCAGCAGCTTAGTGGTTTACTATGGCTACACCTTC. Its protein product is CASSLVVYYGYTF.

The chain links TRBV5-4 to TRBJ2-3; D might be TRBD1 (6 bases). The CDR3 is 15 amino acids. Per germline, CDR1 SGHNT and CDR2 YYREEE (reference sequence). V was clipped by 2 bases and J by 8 bases, with 18 bases between them. CDR3 amino acids: CASSFYRDGPGTQYF. CDR3 bases: TGTGCCAGCAGCTTTTACAGGGATGGGCCAGGTACGCAGTATTTT.